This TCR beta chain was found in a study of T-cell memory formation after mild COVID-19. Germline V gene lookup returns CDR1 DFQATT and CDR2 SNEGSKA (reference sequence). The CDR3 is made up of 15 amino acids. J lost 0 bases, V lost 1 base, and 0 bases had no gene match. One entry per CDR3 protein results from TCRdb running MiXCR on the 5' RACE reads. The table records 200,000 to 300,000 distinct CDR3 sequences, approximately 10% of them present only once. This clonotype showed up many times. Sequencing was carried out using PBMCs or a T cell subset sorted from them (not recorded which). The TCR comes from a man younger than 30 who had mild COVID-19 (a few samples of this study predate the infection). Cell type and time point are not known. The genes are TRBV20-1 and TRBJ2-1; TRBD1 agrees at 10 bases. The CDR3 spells CSARGTGGSYNEQFF. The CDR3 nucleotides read TGCAGTGCTAGAGGGACAGGGGGCTCCTACAATGAGCAGTTCTTC.